This record looks at one T cell receptor beta chain sequence and its context. The sample belongs to a study of cytomegalovirus exposure and HLA in healthy donors. Germline CDR1 reads SNHLY; CDR2 reads FYNNEI. The CDR3 contains 15 residues. With 6 bases removed from V and 3 bases from J, the gap between germline ends came to 15 bases. The PCR used 60 Vbeta and 13 Jbeta primers. Clones were read by immunoSEQ multiplex PCR, and TCRdb kept only the in-frame ones, dropping some. The table records around 70,000 clones, 60% to 75% of them present only once. This receptor was identified in a man in his 70s in good health and CMV-seronegative. The V call is TRBV2, the J call TRBJ1-3, with TRBD1 as a possible D gene (6 bases). Sequenced input: PBMCs. In nucleotides, the CDR3 is TGTGCCAGCAGCGAGAGTACAGGGTATGGAAACACCATATATTTT. Translating it yields CASSESTGYGNTIYF.